A selection of T cell receptor beta chains follows, all from one sample in a study of T cell repertoires in cytomegalovirus infection. TCRdb called the reads again in MiXCR, with one record for every CDR3 protein. Counted here are about 740,000 distinct CDR3 sequences, less than 40% occurring once; the ten biggest clones make up around 3%. Sequencing input: PBMCs. The receptors stem from a human donor in good health (CMV status not recorded). Some clones in this sample may be carry-over from other donors' samples. Both conserved end residues are part of each CDR3. A D gene is named only where the DNA matches it firmly. Only part of the rows carry a size: once, few, many, or a class if the clone is expanded.

j_gene,abundance,d_gene,v_gene,CDR3aa,CDR3nt
TRBJ1-2,many,TRBD1,TRBV7-2,CASRDRDYSNYGYTF,TGTGCCAGCAGAGACAGGGACTATTCTAACTATGGCTACACCTTC
TRBJ1-5,.,TRBD1,TRBV2,CASSATGRSQPQHF,TGTGCCAGCAGTGCGACAGGGAGGAGTCAGCCCCAGCATTTT
TRBJ1-6,once,.,TRBV5-1,CASSENSYNSPLHF,TGCGCCAGCAGTGAAAACAGCTATAATTCACCCCTCCACTTT
TRBJ2-5,.,TRBD2,TRBV2,CASIGGRSGGPYQETQYF,TGTGCCAGCATCGGGGGCCGGAGCGGGGGGCCATACCAAGAGACCCAGTACTTC
TRBJ1-6,few,.,TRBV28,CASHRAAVPYNSPLHF,TGTGCCAGCCACAGGGCTGCGGTGCCCTATAATTCACCCCTCCACTTT
TRBJ2-5,few,TRBD1,TRBV11-2,CASSSGDRRQETQYF,TGTGCCAGCAGCTCAGGGGACAGGCGACAAGAGACCCAGTACTTC
TRBJ1-4,.,TRBD1,TRBV27,CASSPAGGAHEKLFF,TGTGCCAGCAGTCCCGCAGGGGGCGCGCATGAAAAACTGTTTTTT
TRBJ1-1,few,.,TRBV28,CASSALFGTEAFF,TGTGCCAGCAGTGCCCTATTTGGGACTGAAGCTTTCTTT
TRBJ2-1,.,.,TRBV27,CASSSGTRSYNEQFF,TGTGCCAGCAGTTCCGGGACTCGATCCTACAATGAGCAGTTCTTC
TRBJ1-2,.,.,TRBV7-2,CASSQRGVGTF,TGTGCCAGCAGCCAACGGGGGGTAGGCACCTTC
TRBJ1-5,few,TRBD1,TRBV7-8,CASSLHRGRGSNQPQHF,TGTGCCAGCAGCTTACACAGGGGGCGAGGTAGCAATCAGCCCCAGCATTTT
TRBJ1-1,.,.,TRBV29-1,CSVAPGRGNTEAFF,TGCAGCGTTGCCCCGGGCAGGGGGAACACTGAAGCTTTCTTT